This TCR beta chain was captured by sequencing in a study of T-cell memory formation after mild COVID-19. Across the whole study: There were largely donor-specific TCR clusters.

This clonotype was found a few times. Its antigen is as yet unknown. The CDR3 is 15 residues long. Trimming stripped 3 bases from V and 0 bases from J, with 9 bases between. 5'RACE with constant-segment primers built TCRalpha and TCRbeta cDNA libraries with UMIs. TCRdb processed the 5' RACE reads anew with MiXCR; each CDR3 protein has one entry. The data show about 340,000 distinct CDR3 sequences, approximately 22% seen once. Study observations and caveats: Balance between CD4 and CD8 was seen in clones contracting day 15 to 85, and a CD4+ lean was seen in later expanders.

This sequence originates from a man aged 18 to 35 who had mild COVID-19 (a few samples of this study predate the infection). Cell type and time point are not known. Sequencing was carried out using PBMCs or a T cell subset sorted from them (not recorded which). This chain joins TRBV12-3 or TRBV12-4 and TRBJ1-3; no clear D. CDR3 protein: CASSFSVGSGNTIYF. Here the CDR3 DNA reads TGTGCCAGCAGTTTTTCAGTCGGCTCTGGAAACACCATATATTTT.